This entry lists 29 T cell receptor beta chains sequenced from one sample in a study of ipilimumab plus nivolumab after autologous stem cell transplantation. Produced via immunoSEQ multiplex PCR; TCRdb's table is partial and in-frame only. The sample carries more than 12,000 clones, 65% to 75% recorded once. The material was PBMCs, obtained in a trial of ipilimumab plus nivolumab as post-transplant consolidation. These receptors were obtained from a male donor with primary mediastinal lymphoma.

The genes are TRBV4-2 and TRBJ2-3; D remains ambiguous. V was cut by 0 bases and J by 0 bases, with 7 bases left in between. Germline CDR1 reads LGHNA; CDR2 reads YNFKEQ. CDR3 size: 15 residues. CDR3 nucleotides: TGTGCCAGCAGCCAAGATGCTGTTAGCACAGATACGCAGTATTTT. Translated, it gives CASSQDAVSTDTQYF.

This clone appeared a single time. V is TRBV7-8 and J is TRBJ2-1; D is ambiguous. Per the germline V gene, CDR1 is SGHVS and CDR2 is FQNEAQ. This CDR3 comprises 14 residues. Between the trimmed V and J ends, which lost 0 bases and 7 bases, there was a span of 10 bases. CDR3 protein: CASSLAVGINEQFF. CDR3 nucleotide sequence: TGTGCCAGCAGCTTAGCGGTAGGAATTAATGAGCAGTTCTTC.

The CDR3 nucleotides are TGTGCCAGCAGCTTAACCCTGACAGGGGTCCAAGAGACCCAGTACTTC. Its protein product is CASSLTLTGVQETQYF. J is TRBJ2-5 and V is TRBV11-2, with 8 bases identical to TRBD1. Germline V gives CDR1 SGHAT, CDR2 FQNNGV. This CDR3 spans 16 amino acids. Unmatched junction bases numbered 6, after V lost 2 bases and J lost 1 base.

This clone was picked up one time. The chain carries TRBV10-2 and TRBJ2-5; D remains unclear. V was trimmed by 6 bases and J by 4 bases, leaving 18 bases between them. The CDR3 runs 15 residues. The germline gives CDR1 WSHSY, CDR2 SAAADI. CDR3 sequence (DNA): TGCGCCAGCAGCCGCTCGAGGATTTGGGGAGAGACCCAGTACTTC. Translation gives CASSRSRIWGETQYF.

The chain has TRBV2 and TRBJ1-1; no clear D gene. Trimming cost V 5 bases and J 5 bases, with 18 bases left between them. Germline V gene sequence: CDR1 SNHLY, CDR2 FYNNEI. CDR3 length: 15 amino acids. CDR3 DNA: TGTGCCAGCAGTTCTCCCGGGCCAAAGGAGACTGAAGCTTTCTTT. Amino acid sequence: CASSSPGPKETEAFF.

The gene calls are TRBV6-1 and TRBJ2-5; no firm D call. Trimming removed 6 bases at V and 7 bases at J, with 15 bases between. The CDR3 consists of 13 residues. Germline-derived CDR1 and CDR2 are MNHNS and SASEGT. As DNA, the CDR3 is TGTGCCAGCAGCCGGACGACTGCACGGACCCAGTACTTC. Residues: CASSRTTARTQYF.

The CDR3 spells CASSPIPGQGAATTYEQYF. The CDR3 DNA reads TGTGCCAGCAGTCCAATCCCGGGACAGGGGGCCGCGACCACCTACGAGCAGTACTTC. The rearrangement joins TRBV27 to TRBJ2-7; TRBD1 matches at 12 bases. Germline trimming cut 5 bases from V and 2 bases from J; bases unmatched to any gene: 16. The V gene's germline CDR1 is MNHEY and CDR2 SMNVEV (reference sequence). This CDR3 region has 19 residues.

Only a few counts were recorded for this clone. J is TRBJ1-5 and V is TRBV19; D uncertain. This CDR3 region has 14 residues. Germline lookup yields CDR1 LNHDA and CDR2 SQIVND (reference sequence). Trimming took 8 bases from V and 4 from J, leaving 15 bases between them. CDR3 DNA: TGTGCCAGTGCGCCGGGAGCGGGGAATCAGCCCCAGCATTTT. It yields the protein CASAPGAGNQPQHF. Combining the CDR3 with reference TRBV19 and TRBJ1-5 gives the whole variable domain DGGITQSPKYLFRKEGQNVTLSCEQNLNHDAMYWYRQDPGQGLRLIYYSQIVNDFQKGDIAEGYSVSREKKESFPLTVTSAQKNPTAFYLCASAPGAGNQPQHFGDGTRLSIL.

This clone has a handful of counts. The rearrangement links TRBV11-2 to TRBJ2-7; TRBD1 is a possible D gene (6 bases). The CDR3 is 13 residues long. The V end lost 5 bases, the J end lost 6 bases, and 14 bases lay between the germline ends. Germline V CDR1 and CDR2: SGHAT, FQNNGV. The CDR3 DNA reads TGTGCCAGCAGCACTATGACAGGTCGCGAGCAGTACTTC. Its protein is CASSTMTGREQYF.

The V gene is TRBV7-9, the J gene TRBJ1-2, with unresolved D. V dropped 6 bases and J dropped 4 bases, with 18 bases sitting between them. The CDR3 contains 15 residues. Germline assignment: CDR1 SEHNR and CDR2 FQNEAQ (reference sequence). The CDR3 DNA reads TGTGCCAGCAGTCCCATGGGAGGGCCGGGCTATGGCTACACCTTC. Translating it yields CASSPMGGPGYGYTF.

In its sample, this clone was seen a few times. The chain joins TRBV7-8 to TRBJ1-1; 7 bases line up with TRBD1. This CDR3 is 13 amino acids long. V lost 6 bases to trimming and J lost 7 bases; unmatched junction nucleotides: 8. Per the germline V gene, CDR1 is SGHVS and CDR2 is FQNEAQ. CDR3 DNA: TGTGCCAGCAGTGTTGACAGGGACGGTGAAGCTTTCTTT. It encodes CASSVDRDGEAFF.

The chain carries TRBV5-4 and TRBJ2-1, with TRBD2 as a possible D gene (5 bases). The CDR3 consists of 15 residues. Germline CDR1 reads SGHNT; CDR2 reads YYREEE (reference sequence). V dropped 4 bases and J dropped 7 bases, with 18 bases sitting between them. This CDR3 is CASSRDGEVENEQFF. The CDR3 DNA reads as TGTGCCAGCAGCCGGGATGGGGAAGTGGAAAATGAGCAGTTCTTC.

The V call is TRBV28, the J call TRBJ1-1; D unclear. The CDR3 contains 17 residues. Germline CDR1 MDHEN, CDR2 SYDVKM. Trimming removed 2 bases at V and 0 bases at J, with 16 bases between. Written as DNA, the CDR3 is TGTGCCAGCAGTTTAGTTGGAGGAACACCACTGAACACTGAAGCTTTCTTT. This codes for CASSLVGGTPLNTEAFF.

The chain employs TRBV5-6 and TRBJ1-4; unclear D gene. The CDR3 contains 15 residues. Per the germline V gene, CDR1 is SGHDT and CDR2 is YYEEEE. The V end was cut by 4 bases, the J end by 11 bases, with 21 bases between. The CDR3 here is CASSGRGGGVEKLFF. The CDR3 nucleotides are TGTGCCAGCAGCGGACGGGGAGGTGGGGTGGAGAAACTGTTTTTT. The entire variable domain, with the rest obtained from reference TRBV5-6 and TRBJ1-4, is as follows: DAGVTQSPTHLIKTRGQQVTLRCSPKSGHDTVSWYQQALGQGPQFIFQYYEEEERQRGNFPDRFSGHQFPNYSSELNVNALLLGDSALYLCASSGRGGGVEKLFFGSGTQLSVL.

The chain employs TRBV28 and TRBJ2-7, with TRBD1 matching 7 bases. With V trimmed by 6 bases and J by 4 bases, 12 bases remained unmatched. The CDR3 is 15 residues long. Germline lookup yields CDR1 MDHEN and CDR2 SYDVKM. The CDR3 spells CASSTSGTAFYEQYF. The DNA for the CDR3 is TGTGCCAGCAGCACTTCCGGGACAGCTTTTTACGAGCAGTACTTC.

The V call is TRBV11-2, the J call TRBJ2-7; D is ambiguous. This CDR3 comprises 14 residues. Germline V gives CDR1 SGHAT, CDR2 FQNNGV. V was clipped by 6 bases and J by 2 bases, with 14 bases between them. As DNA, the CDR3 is TGTGCCAGCAGGCCTTGGGCGGATCCCTACGAGCAGTACTTC. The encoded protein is CASRPWADPYEQYF. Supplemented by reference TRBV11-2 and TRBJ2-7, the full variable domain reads EAGVAQSPRYKIIEKRQSVAFWCNPISGHATLYWYQQILGQGPKLLIQFQNNGVVDDSQLPKDRFSAERLKGVDSTLKIQPAKLEDSAVYLCASRPWADPYEQYFGPGTRLTVT.

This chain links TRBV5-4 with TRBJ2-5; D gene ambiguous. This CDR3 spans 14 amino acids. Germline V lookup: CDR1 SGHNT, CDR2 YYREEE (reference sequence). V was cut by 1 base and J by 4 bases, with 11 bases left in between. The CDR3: CASSLFLGAETQYF. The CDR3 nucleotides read TGTGCCAGCAGCTTGTTCTTGGGCGCAGAGACCCAGTACTTC.

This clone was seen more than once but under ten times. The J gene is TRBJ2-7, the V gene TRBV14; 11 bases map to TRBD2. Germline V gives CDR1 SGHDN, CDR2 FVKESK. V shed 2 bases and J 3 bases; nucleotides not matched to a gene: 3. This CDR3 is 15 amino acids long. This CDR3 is CASSQTSGGYYEQYF. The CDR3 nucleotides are TGTGCCAGCAGCCAAACTAGCGGGGGTTACTACGAGCAGTACTTC.

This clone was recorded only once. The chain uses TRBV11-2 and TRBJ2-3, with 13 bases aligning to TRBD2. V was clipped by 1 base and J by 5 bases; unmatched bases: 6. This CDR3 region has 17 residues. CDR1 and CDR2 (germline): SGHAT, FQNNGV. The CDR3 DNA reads TGTGCCAGCAGCTTAGGAACTAGCGGGGGGGCCGGAGATACGCAGTATTTT. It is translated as CASSLGTSGGAGDTQYF.

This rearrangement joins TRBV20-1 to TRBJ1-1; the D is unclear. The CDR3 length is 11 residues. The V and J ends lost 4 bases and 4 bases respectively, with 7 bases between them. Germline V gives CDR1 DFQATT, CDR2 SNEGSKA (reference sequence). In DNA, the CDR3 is TGCAGTGCTACAGATCGCACTGAAGCTTTCTTT. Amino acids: CSATDRTEAFF.

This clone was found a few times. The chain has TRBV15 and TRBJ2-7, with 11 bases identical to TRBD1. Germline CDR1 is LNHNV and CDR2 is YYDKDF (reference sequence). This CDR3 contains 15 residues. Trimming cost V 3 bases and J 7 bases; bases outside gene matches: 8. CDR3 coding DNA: TGTGCCACCAGCAGTCACCGGGACAGGGGGGCAGAGCAGTACTTC. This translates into CATSSHRDRGAEQYF.

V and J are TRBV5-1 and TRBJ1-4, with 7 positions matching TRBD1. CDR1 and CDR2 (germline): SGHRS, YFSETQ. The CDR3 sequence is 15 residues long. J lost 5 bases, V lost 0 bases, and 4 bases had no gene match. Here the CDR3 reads CASSLGSGQNEKLFF. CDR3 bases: TGCGCCAGCAGCTTGGGTTCGGGACAGAATGAAAAACTGTTTTTT.

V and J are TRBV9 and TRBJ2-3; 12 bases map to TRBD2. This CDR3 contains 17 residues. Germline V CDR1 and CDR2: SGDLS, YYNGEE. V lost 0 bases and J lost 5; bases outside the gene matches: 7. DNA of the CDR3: TGTGCCAGCAGCGTAGCTGTGACTAGCGGGGGACAAGATACGCAGTATTTT. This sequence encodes CASSVAVTSGGQDTQYF. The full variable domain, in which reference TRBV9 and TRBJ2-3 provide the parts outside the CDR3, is DSGVTQTPKHLITATGQRVTLRCSPRSGDLSVYWYQQSLDQGLQFLIQYYNGEERAKGNILERFSAQQFPDLHSELNLSSLELGDSALYFCASSVAVTSGGQDTQYFGPGTRLTVL.

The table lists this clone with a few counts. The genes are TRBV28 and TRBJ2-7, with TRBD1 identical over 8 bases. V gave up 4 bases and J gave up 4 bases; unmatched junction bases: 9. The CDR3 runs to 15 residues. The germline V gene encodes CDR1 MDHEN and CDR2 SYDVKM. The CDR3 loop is CASSSRTGRPYEQYF. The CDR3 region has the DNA TGTGCCAGCAGTTCCCGGACAGGGCGCCCTTACGAGCAGTACTTC.

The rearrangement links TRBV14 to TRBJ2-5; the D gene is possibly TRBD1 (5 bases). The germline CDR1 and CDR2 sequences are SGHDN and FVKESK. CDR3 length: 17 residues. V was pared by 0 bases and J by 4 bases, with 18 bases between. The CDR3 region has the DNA TGTGCCAGCAGCCAAGATATAGGACGGCAGGGCAGAGAGACCCAGTACTTC. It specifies CASSQDIGRQGRETQYF.

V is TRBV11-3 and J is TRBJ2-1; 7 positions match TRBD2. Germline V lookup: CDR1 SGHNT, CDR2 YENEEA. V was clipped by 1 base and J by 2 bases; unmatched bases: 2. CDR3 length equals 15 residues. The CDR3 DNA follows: TGTGCCAGCAGCTTAGTTGGGGGGGCCTACAATGAGCAGTTCTTC. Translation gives CASSLVGGAYNEQFF.

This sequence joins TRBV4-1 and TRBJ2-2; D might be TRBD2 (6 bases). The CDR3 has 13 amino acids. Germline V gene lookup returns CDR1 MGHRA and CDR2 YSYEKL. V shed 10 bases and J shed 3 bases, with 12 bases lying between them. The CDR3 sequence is CATGLAHTGELFF. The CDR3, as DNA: TGCGCCACAGGGCTAGCGCACACCGGGGAGCTGTTTTTT.

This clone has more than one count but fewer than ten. CDR3 in DNA: TGTGCCAGCAGTTTGTGGGGGGCGCGGGTCACAGATACGCAGTATTTT. Translation: CASSLWGARVTDTQYF. The chain links TRBV6-6 to TRBJ2-3; tentatively, D is TRBD1 or TRBD2 (6 bases each). This CDR3 is built from 16 residues. Germline V gene sequence: CDR1 MNHNY, CDR2 SVGAGI (reference sequence). Trimming removed 4 bases from V and 2 bases from J, with 16 bases in between.

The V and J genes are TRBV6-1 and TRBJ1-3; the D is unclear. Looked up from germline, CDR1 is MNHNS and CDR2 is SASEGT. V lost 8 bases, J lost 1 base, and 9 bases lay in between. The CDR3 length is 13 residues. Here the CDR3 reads CASEAISGNTIYF. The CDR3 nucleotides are TGTGCCAGCGAGGCGATTTCTGGAAACACCATATATTTT.